Below are 16 T cell receptor beta chains sequenced from a single sample in a study of blood T cell repertoires in COVID-19. Libraries were prepared by immunoSEQ multiplex PCR; TCRdb keeps only in-frame clonotypes and omits some of them. Of about 300,000 clones in the sample, about nine tenths are singletons; the top ten hold 5.5% to 8.5%. The sequencing input was peripheral blood. Every receptor here comes from a woman aged 25 to 39 who had recovered from COVID-19.

The V call is TRBV4-2, the J call TRBJ2-1, with a tentative D call TRBD2 (5 bases). V was pared by 0 bases and J by 3 bases, with 9 bases between. The CDR3 has 15 residues. The germline V gene encodes CDR1 LGHNA and CDR2 YNFKEQ. The CDR3 nucleotides read TGTGCCAGCAGCCAAGATCGTACTAGCTACAATGAGCAGTTCTTC. It translates to CASSQDRTSYNEQFF.

The chain employs TRBV5-4 and TRBJ1-3; D call uncertain. The CDR3 contains 15 residues. CDR1 and CDR2 from the germline V gene are SGHNT and YYREEE (reference sequence). V was trimmed by 0 bases and J by 0 bases, leaving 7 bases between them. CDR3 sequence (DNA): TGTGCCAGCAGCTTGGACTCTTTCTCTGGAAACACCATATATTTT. Protein: CASSLDSFSGNTIYF.

The chain joins TRBV5-1 to TRBJ2-7; 11 bases map to TRBD1. Germline CDR1 reads SGHRS; CDR2 reads YFSETQ. The junction had 5 bases not matched to a gene; V was cut back by 4 bases and J by 5 bases. The length of the CDR3 is 14 residues. The CDR3 DNA reads as TGCGCCAGCAGCATAGGACAGGGGGCTGACGAGCAGTACTTC. It encodes CASSIGQGADEQYF. Complete variable domain (other parts from reference TRBV5-1 and TRBJ2-7): KAGVTQTPRYLIKTRGQQVTLSCSPISGHRSVSWYQQTPGQGLQFLFEYFSETQRNKGNFPGRFSGRQFSNSRSEMNVSTLELGDSALYLCASSIGQGADEQYFGPGTRLTVT.

The V call is TRBV7-8, the J call TRBJ1-1; 9 nucleotides line up with TRBD1. The CDR3 sequence is 16 residues long. Looked up from germline, CDR1 is SGHVS and CDR2 is FQNEAQ. With 2 bases clipped from V and 0 bases from J, the junction kept 4 bases outside the gene matches. The CDR3 nucleotides are TGTGCCAGCAGCTTATTACAGGGGGCCATGAACACTGAAGCTTTCTTT. Translation: CASSLLQGAMNTEAFF.

The V call is TRBV29-1, the J call TRBJ2-5; 7 nucleotides align to TRBD1. V shed 7 bases, J shed 5 bases, and the junction held 7 bases outside the gene matches. CDR1 is SQVTM and CDR2 is ANQGSEA in the germline V gene. The length of the CDR3 is 12 residues. CDR3 in amino acids: CSDMGQQETQYF. The CDR3 DNA sequence: TGCAGCGATATGGGACAGCAGGAGACCCAGTACTTC. Full variable domain (rest looked up from reference TRBV29-1 and TRBJ2-5): SAVISQKPSRDICQRGTSLTIQCQVDSQVTMMFWYRQQPGQSLTLIATANQGSEATYESGFVIDKFPISRPNLTFSTLTVSNMSPEDSSIYLCSDMGQQETQYFGPGTRLLVL.

The chain couples TRBV19 to TRBJ2-7; no firm D call. The germline gives CDR1 LNHDA, CDR2 SQIVND (reference sequence). The CDR3 is 13 residues long. The V and J ends lost 6 bases and 0 bases respectively, with 9 bases between them. CDR3 in amino acids: CASRAASSYEQYF. The CDR3, as DNA: TGTGCCAGTAGGGCGGCCAGCTCCTACGAGCAGTACTTC. Full variable domain (remainder filled in from reference TRBV19 and TRBJ2-7): DGGITQSPKYLFRKEGQNVTLSCEQNLNHDAMYWYRQDPGQGLRLIYYSQIVNDFQKGDIAEGYSVSREKKESFPLTVTSAQKNPTAFYLCASRAASSYEQYFGPGTRLTVT.

V and J are TRBV15 and TRBJ1-4; no reliable D call. CDR1 is LNHNV, CDR2 YYDKDF, per germline (reference sequence). V gave up 2 bases and J gave up 8 bases, with 12 bases separating them. The CDR3 totals 14 residues. CDR3 DNA: TGTGCCACCAGCAGATCAATCTCCAGGGAAAAACTGTTTTTT. Amino acids: CATSRSISREKLFF. The variable domain in full, with the rest retrieved from reference TRBV15 and TRBJ1-4, is DAMVIQNPRYQVTQFGKPVTLSCSQTLNHNVMYWYQQKSSQAPKLLFHYYDKDFNNEADTPDNFQSRRPNTSFCFLDIRSPGLGDTAMYLCATSRSISREKLFFGSGTQLSVL.

The chain couples TRBV6-6 to TRBJ2-2, with 7 nucleotides matching TRBD1. In germline, CDR1 is MNHNY, CDR2 SVGAGI (reference sequence). The CDR3 totals 13 residues. The V gene end was trimmed by 6 bases and the J gene end by 7 bases; junction bases not matched to a gene: 5. CDR3 in DNA: TGTGCCAGCAGCTTGACAGGGCGCGGGGAGCTGTTTTTT. Translated, it gives CASSLTGRGELFF.

This chain links TRBV18 with TRBJ2-7, with D maybe TRBD2 (5 bases). V was trimmed by 2 bases and J by 5 bases, leaving 19 bases between them. This CDR3 is 16 amino acids long. In germline, CDR1 is KGHSH, CDR2 LQKENI. CDR3 sequence: CASSPENRGMEDEQYF. DNA for the CDR3: TGTGCCAGCTCACCAGAGAACCGAGGGATGGAGGACGAGCAGTACTTC.

The chain couples TRBV9 to TRBJ2-2; D gene unclear. Between the trimmed V and J ends, which lost 0 bases and 3 bases, there was a span of 3 bases. CDR1 SGDLS and CDR2 YYNGEE come from the germline V gene. The CDR3 has 13 residues. In DNA, the CDR3 is TGTGCCAGCAGCGTAGTAGACACCGGGGAGCTGTTTTTT. Its protein product is CASSVVDTGELFF.

This clone was seen just once. J is TRBJ2-7 and V is TRBV5-1; 9 nucleotides match TRBD1. The CDR3 is made up of 14 amino acids. CDR1 is SGHRS and CDR2 is YFSETQ in the germline V gene. With 4 bases clipped from V and 5 bases from J, the junction kept 7 bases outside the gene matches. CDR3 protein: CASSASGTGNEQYF. CDR3 in DNA: TGCGCCAGCAGCGCATCCGGGACAGGGAACGAGCAGTACTTC. Complete variable domain (other parts from reference TRBV5-1 and TRBJ2-7): KAGVTQTPRYLIKTRGQQVTLSCSPISGHRSVSWYQQTPGQGLQFLFEYFSETQRNKGNFPGRFSGRQFSNSRSEMNVSTLELGDSALYLCASSASGTGNEQYFGPGTRLTVT.

This sequence joins TRBV5-1 and TRBJ2-7; possibly TRBD2 for D (5 bases). Germline assignment: CDR1 SGHRS and CDR2 YFSETQ. Trimming took 1 base from V and 7 from J, leaving 6 bases between them. The CDR3 is 11 amino acids. CDR3: CASSLSGEQYF. In DNA form, the CDR3 reads TGCGCCAGCAGCTTGTCGGGGGAGCAGTACTTC.

The rearrangement joins TRBV5-1 to TRBJ1-1, with 7 bases identical to TRBD1. CDR3 length: 14 residues. CDR1 is SGHRS, CDR2 YFSETQ, per germline. V shed 3 bases, J shed 5 bases, and the junction held 7 bases outside the gene matches. The CDR3 DNA reads as TGCGCCAGCAGCTCGATACAGGGGAATACTGAAGCTTTCTTT. Its protein product is CASSSIQGNTEAFF.

This sequence joins TRBV10-3 and TRBJ1-1; TRBD1 matches 10 bases. V dropped 6 bases and J dropped 6; count of bases not matched to a gene: 4. CDR3 size: 13 residues. CDR1 and CDR2 from the germline V gene are ENHRY and SYGVKD. This CDR3 reads CAISAGQGAEAFF. CDR3 DNA sequence: TGTGCCATCAGCGCAGGACAGGGGGCTGAAGCTTTCTTT.

The chain combines TRBV18 with TRBJ2-1; 9 bases align to TRBD2. J gave up 4 bases and V 3 bases, and 7 bases lay outside the gene matches. This CDR3 contains 16 residues. Germline V CDR1 and CDR2: KGHSH, LQKENI. The CDR3 bases are TGTGCCAGCTCACCGTTAGCGGGGGTCGAATACAATGAGCAGTTCTTC. This sequence encodes CASSPLAGVEYNEQFF.

The chain couples TRBV19 to TRBJ1-1; 9 bases agree with TRBD1. There are 15 residues in the CDR3. V gave up 7 bases and J gave up 4 bases; unmatched junction bases: 10. CDR1 is LNHDA, CDR2 SQIVND, per germline (reference sequence). The CDR3 reads CASKGQGGVGTEAFF. As DNA, the CDR3 is TGTGCCAGTAAGGGACAGGGAGGTGTTGGCACTGAAGCTTTCTTT.